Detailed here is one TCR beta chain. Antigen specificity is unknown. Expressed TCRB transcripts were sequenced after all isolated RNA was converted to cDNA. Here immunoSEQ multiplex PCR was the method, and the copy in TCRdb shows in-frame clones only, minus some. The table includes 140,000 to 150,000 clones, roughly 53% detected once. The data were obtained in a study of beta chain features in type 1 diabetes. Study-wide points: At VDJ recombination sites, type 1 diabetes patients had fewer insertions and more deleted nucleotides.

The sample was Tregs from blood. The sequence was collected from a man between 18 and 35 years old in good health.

DNA for the CDR3: TGTGCCAGCAGCTTAATTGTCCTCCCTAATGAGCAGTTCTTC. The encoded protein is CASSLIVLPNEQFF. The chain uses TRBV13 and TRBJ2-1; D uncertain. The germline CDR1 and CDR2 sequences are PRHDT and FYEKMQ (reference sequence). The ends were cut back, 2 bases at V and 7 bases at J, with 12 bases in the middle. The CDR3 spans 14 residues.